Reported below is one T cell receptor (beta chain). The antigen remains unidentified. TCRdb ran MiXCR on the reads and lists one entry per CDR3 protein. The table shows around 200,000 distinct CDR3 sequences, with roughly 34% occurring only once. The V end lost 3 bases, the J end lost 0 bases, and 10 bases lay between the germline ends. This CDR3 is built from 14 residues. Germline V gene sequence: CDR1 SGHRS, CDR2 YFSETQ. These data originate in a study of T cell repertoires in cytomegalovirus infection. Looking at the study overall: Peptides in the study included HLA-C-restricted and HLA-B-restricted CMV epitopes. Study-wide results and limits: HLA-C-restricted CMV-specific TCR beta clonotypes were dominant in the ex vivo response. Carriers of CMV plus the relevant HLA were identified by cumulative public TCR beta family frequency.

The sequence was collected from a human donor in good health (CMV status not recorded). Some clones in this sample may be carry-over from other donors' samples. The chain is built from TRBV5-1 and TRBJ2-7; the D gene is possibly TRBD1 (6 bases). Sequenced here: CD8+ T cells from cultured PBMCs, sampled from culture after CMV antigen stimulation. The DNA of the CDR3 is TGCGCCAGCAGCTCCCCGGACAGCTCCTACGAGCAGTACTTC. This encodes CASSSPDSSYEQYF.